This T cell receptor (beta chain) was recovered during a study of chemoradiotherapy in HPV16-positive cancers. Sequencing used immunoSEQ multiplex PCR; TCRdb keeps in-frame clones, though not all of them. In the table there are about 35,000 clones, 80% to 95% of which are singletons. This CDR3 region has 14 residues. V was clipped by 5 bases and J by 5 bases, with 10 bases between them. Per germline, CDR1 SGHNT and CDR2 YENEEA. The chain recombines TRBV11-3 with TRBJ2-6; D is possibly TRBD1 (6 bases). The sequence was collected from a human donor with HPV-associated anogenital cancer. The input for sequencing was blood, taken from a patient who underwent chemoradiotherapy. The DNA of the CDR3 is TGTGCCAGCAGCGCCCAGGGGAGGGCCAACGTCCTGACTTTC. Translation gives CASSAQGRANVLTF.